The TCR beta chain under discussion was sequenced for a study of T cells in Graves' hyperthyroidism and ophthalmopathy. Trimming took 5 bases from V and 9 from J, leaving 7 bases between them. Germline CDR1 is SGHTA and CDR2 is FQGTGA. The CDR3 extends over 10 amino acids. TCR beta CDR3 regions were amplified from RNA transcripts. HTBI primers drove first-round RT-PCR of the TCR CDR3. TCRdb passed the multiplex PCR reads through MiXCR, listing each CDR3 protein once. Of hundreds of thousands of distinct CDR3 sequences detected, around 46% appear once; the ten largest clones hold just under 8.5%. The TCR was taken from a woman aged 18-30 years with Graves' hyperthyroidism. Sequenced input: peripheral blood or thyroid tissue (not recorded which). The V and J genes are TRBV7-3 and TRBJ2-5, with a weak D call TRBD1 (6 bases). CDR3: CASSAGAQYF. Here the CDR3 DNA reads TGTGCCAGCAGCGCAGGGGCCCAGTACTTC.